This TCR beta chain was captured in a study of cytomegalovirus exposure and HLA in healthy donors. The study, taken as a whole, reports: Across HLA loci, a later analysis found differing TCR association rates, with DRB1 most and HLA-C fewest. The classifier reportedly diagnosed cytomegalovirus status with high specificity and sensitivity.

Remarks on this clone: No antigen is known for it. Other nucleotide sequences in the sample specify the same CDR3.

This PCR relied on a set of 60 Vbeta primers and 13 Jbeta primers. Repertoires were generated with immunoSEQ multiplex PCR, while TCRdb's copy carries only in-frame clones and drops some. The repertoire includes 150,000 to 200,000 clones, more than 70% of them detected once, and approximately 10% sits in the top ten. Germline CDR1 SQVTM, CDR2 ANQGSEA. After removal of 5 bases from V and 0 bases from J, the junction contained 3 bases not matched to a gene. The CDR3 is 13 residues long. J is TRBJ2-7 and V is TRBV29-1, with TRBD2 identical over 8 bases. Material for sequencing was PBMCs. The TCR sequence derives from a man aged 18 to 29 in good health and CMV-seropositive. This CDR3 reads CSVTGGASYEQYF. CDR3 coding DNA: TGCAGCGTTACGGGAGGGGCCTCCTACGAGCAGTACTTC.